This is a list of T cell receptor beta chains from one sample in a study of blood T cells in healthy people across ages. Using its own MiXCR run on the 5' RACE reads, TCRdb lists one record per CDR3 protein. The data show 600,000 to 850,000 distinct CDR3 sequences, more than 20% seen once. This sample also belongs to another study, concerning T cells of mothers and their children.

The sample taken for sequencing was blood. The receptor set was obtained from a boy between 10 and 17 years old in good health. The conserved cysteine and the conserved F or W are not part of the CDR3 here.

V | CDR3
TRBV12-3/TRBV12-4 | ASRRQGNEQY
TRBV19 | ASSSTGIETQY
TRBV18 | ASSHRTSGNYEQY
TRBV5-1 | ASSSQQGVGETQY
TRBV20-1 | SARRARFSNGYT
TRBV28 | ASSMPANQETQY
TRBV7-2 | ASSQGLSYNEQF
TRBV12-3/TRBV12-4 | ASSLDRRSYSNQPQH
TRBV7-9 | VSSLVSGSLEQPQH
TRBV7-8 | ASWGGYNSPLH
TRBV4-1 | ASSQGRLAGAEGSYNEQF
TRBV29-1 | SVGRLGPIFTAALTSTDTQY
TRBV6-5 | ASSHGQTNEQL
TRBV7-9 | ASSSALLAGVYEQY
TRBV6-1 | ASSASYDEQY
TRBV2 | ASVGGRGTEAF
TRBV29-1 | SVGVQGAAYEQY
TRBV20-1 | SASSGRDEQF
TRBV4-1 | ASSLGTGGGTQY
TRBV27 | ASSLRLSSYEQY
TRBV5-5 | ASRKNYSGTDTQY
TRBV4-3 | ASSQDGTGLEETQY
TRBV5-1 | ASSPTLALVEETQY
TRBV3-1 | ASSPRTPSMNTEAF
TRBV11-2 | ASSGRSPYSGLGDEQF
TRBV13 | ASREGLAGETQY
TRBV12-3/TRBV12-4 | ASSPGTAGEKLF
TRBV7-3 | ASSLQGYVGELF
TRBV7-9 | ASSLYTGSFSGANVLT
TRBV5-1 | ASSWGRLAGSQETQY
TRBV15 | ATSSPGVAPAYEQY
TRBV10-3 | AISDRSSYNEQF
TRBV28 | ASSFSGSIETQY
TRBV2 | ASSGGSENEQF
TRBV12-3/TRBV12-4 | ASRKDSYNEQF
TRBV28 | ASTLVGYGYGYT
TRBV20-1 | SATDDRNNFGYT
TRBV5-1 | ASSSPVHGYT
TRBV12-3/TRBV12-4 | ASSLKLEDGYT
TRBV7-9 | ASSPLAEDYEQY
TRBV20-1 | SARDWGRPSEGDTQY
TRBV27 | ASSFVVSYESTGELF
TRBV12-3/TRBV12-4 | ASSFDWPRTLNGYT
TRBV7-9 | ASSLALWDRQETQY
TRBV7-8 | ASSPPRRNTEAF
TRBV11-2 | ASSAAGGAVNTEAF
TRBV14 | ASSHPREGETQY
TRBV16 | ASSQLGGGPNEQF
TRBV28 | ASSFGLAGYQETQY